The present entry profiles one TCR beta chain with its context. No antigen is known for it. Method: immunoSEQ multiplex PCR; TCRdb's copy keeps in-frame clones and lacks some. The data contain hundreds of thousands of clones, about nine tenths of them seen just once; the ten biggest clones take up 0.65% to 0.95%. The source of the sample is a study of cytomegalovirus exposure and HLA in healthy donors. Germline-derived CDR1 and CDR2 are SNHLY and FYNNEI. Trimming took 6 bases from V and 3 from J; bases not matched to a gene: 9. This CDR3 spans 16 amino acids. Whole-study results and caveats: A subsequent analysis found that TCR clusters from the first cohort also tended to co-occur in the 120 validation repertoires, with approximately 95% of cluster scores above 0. The authors confirmed in vitro that a few CMV-associated chains were specific for CMV antigens. Cytomegalovirus association was assigned to more than 150 TCR beta chains.

The receptor was derived from a woman aged 18-30 years in good health and CMV-seronegative. The sequencing sample was made of PBMCs. The rearrangement links TRBV2 to TRBJ2-1; TRBD2 matches at 9 bases. The CDR3 DNA sequence: TGTGCCAGCAGGACCCCTAGCGGGGTTAACTACAATGAGCAGTTCTTC. Encoded protein: CASRTPSGVNYNEQFF.